These 30 T cell receptor gamma chains were all obtained from the same sample, sequenced in a study of gamma-delta T cells after stem cell transplantation. TCRdb re-called the RT-PCR reads with CATT. The table shows around 500 gamma-chain clones, with about 70% occurring only once. The material sequenced was gamma-delta T cells. These receptors all come from a human donor. It is not recorded whose cells these are; they may come from a transplant donor.

Comment on this clone: Given a far larger clone just one base away, this is likely a sequencing read error. The genes are TRGV9 and TRGJP. TCRdb offers no J gene call, so here the DNA was matched to germline to obtain one. J lost 3 bases, V lost 3 bases, and 2 bases had no gene match. The germline V gene has CDR1 GITISATS and CDR2 ISYDGTV (reference sequence). The CDR3 loop spans 16 amino acids. CDR3 coding DNA: TGTGCCTTGTGGGAGATGCAAGAGTTGGGCAAAAAAATCAAGGTATTT. It encodes CALWEMQELGKKIKVF.

This chain connects TRGV9 to TRGJP. TCRdb offers no J gene call, so here the DNA was matched to germline to obtain one. CDR1 is GITISATS and CDR2 is ISYDGTV in the germline V gene (reference sequence). Trimming took 0 bases from V and 7 from J; bases not matched to a gene: 6. The CDR3 loop spans 17 amino acids. CDR3 DNA: TGTGCCTTGTGGGAGGTGAGTGACGAGTTGGGCAAAAAAATCAAGGTATTT. Protein sequence: CALWEVSDELGKKIKVF.

About this clone itself: With a far larger clone one base away, a read error is the likely cause. The identical CDR3 is also encoded by other nucleotide sequences in the sample. V and J are TRGV9 and TRGJP. Assignment of the J gene here rests on matching the DNA to germline, because TCRdb gives none. CDR1 and CDR2 (germline): GITISATS, ISYDGTV (reference sequence). Unmatched junction bases numbered 1, after V lost 0 bases and J lost 5 bases. The CDR3 extends over 16 amino acids. CDR3 in DNA: TGTGCCTTGTGGGAGGTGGAAGAGTTGGGCAAAAAAATCAAGGTATTT. It translates to CALWEVEELGKKIKVF.

The J gene is TRGJ1 or TRGJ2, the V gene TRGV3. No J segment appears in TCRdb, so it was assigned here by matching the sequence to germline. After removal of 3 bases from V and 4 bases from J, the junction contained 12 bases not matched to a gene. The germline V gene encodes CDR1 VTNTFY and CDR2 YDVSTARD (reference sequence). The CDR3 is 15 amino acids. The CDR3 DNA is TGTGCCACCTGGGACGTCCGAACCCACTATTATAAGAAACTCTTT. Translated: CATWDVRTHYYKKLF.

The J gene is TRGJP, the V gene TRGV9. TCRdb carries no J gene annotation; the J gene was assigned here by matching the DNA with germline. Germline CDR1 GITISATS, CDR2 ISYDGTV (reference sequence). This CDR3 spans 17 amino acids. V dropped 5 bases and J dropped 5; count of bases not matched to a gene: 9. Here the CDR3 DNA reads TGTGCCTTGTGGGGTGGTGGAAAAGAGTTGGGCAAAAAAATCAAGGTATTT. Residues: CALWGGGKELGKKIKVF.

This chain joins TRGV9 and TRGJP. The J gene, absent from TCRdb, was called here by matching the DNA to germline. In germline, CDR1 is GITISATS, CDR2 ISYDGTV (reference sequence). The CDR3 has 17 amino acids. The ends lost 3 bases at V and 9 bases at J; junction bases unmatched: 11. CDR3 sequence (DNA): TGTGCCTTGTGGGAGACCCCGACTGGGTTGGGCAAAAAAATCAAGGTATTT. Its protein is CALWETPTGLGKKIKVF.

This clone occurred a few times. Here the CDR3 reads CALWEVDTPSNQELGKKIKVF. The CDR3 DNA sequence: TGTGCCTTGTGGGAGGTTGACACACCATCGAACCAAGAGTTGGGCAAAAAAATCAAGGTATTT. The chain recombines TRGV9 with TRGJP. The J gene, absent from TCRdb, was called here by matching the DNA to germline. Germline CDR1 is GITISATS and CDR2 is ISYDGTV (reference sequence). The J segment lost 4 bases and the V segment lost 1 base, leaving 16 bases of the junction unmatched. The CDR3 is 21 amino acids.

The chain joins TRGV4 to TRGJ1 or TRGJ2. TCRdb is silent on the J gene; assignment here came from matching the DNA to germline. With 0 bases clipped from V and 6 bases from J, the junction kept 5 bases outside the gene matches. The CDR3 covers 13 residues. CDR1 and CDR2 (germline): EGSTGY, YDSYTSSV. CDR3 amino acids: CATWDGPRYKKLF. CDR3 nucleotide sequence: TGTGCCACCTGGGATGGGCCACGTTATAAGAAACTCTTT.

Remarks on this clone: A far larger clone is only one base removed, so a read error is likely. The J gene was reported as TRGJP; the V gene went uncalled. The CDR3 has 16 residues. Here the CDR3 reads CALWEVQESGKKIKVF. The DNA of the CDR3 is TGTGCCTTGTGGGAGGTGCAAGAGTCGGGCAAAAAAATCAAGGTATTT.

This clone was found once. Within the sample, other DNA sequences also encode this same CDR3. The genes are TRGV9 and TRGJP. No J gene is reported in TCRdb; it was inferred here by comparing the DNA with germline. This CDR3 spans 15 amino acids. Germline V lookup: CDR1 GITISATS, CDR2 ISYDGTV (reference sequence). V shed 1 base and J 7 bases; nucleotides not matched to a gene: 1. CDR3 in DNA: TGTGCCTTGTGGGAGGTCGAGTTGGGCAAAAAAATCAAGGTATTT. Protein sequence: CALWEVELGKKIKVF.

On this clone: The junction shows a germline mismatch at one end, possibly a read error. The sample carries other DNA sequences with the same CDR3. This chain links TRGV9 with TRGJP. TCRdb carries no J gene annotation; the J gene was assigned here by matching the DNA with germline. The CDR3 is 15 residues long. The germline V gene encodes CDR1 GITISATS and CDR2 ISYDGTV (reference sequence). The CDR3 is CALWEQELGKKIKVF. The DNA of the CDR3 is TGTGCCTTGTGGGAGCAAGAGTTGGGCAAGAAAATCAAGGTATTT.

As for this clone: This may arise from a read error, as a much more abundant clone is one base away. This rearrangement joins TRGV3 to TRGJP2. TCRdb supplies no J gene; here it was assigned by aligning the nucleotide sequence to germline. The CDR3 runs 15 residues. Germline V gene sequence: CDR1 VTNTFY, CDR2 YDVSTARD (reference sequence). CDR3 residues: CATGDRRRSDWIKTF. The CDR3 DNA reads TGTGCCACCGGGGACAGGCGTCGTAGTGATTGGATCAAGACGTTT.

Remarks on this clone: Additional DNA sequences in this sample encode the identical CDR3. The J gene is TRGJP, the V gene TRGV9. Trimming removed 0 bases from V and 7 bases from J; junction bases left unmatched: 3. The CDR3 runs to 16 residues. Germline V gene data show CDR1 as GITISATS and CDR2 as ISYDGTV (reference sequence). The CDR3 here is CALWEVQELGKKIKVF. CDR3 nucleotide sequence: TGTGCCTTGTGGGAGGTGCAGGAGTTGGGCAAAAAAATCAAGGTATTT.

This clone came up a few times. The chain combines TRGV4 with TRGJ1 or TRGJ2. Here the J gene was assigned by germline matching of the DNA, as TCRdb has none. CDR1 and CDR2 (germline): EGSTGY, YDSYTSSV. V lost 1 base to trimming and J lost 2 bases; unmatched junction nucleotides: 5. The CDR3 is 14 residues long. CDR3 in DNA: TGTGCCACCTGGGATGGAACCTATTATTATAAGAAACTCTTT. It specifies CATWDGTYYYKKLF.

This sequence joins TRGV9 and TRGJP. Germline matching of the DNA provided the J gene here, since TCRdb leaves it blank. The CDR3 covers 16 residues. Germline CDR1 is GITISATS and CDR2 is ISYDGTV (reference sequence). Trimming took 0 bases from V and 9 from J; bases not matched to a gene: 5. The CDR3 protein is CALWEVFGLGKKIKVF. DNA of the CDR3: TGTGCCTTGTGGGAGGTGTTCGGGTTGGGCAAAAAAATCAAGGTATTT.

Concerning this clone itself: This clone may be a read error of a much larger clone one base away. The rearrangement joins TRGV9 to TRGJP. TCRdb lists no J gene, so it was determined here by aligning the DNA to germline. There are 16 residues in the CDR3. The germline CDR1 and CDR2 sequences are GITISATS and ISYDGTV (reference sequence). Here the CDR3 DNA reads TGTGCCTTGTGGGAGATCCAAGAGTTGTGCAAAAAAATCAAGGTATTT. Protein: CALWEIQELCKKIKVF.

Comment on this clone: A junction boundary mismatches the germline segment, possibly from a read error. The V gene is TRGV9, the J gene TRGJP. Because TCRdb records no J gene, it was assigned here through a match of the DNA to germline. Germline V CDR1 and CDR2: GITISATS, ISYDGTV (reference sequence). The CDR3 has 15 amino acids. In nucleotides, the CDR3 is TGTGCCGTGTGGGCACAAGAGTTGGGCAAAAAAATCAAGGTATTT. Translation: CAVWAQELGKKIKVF.

This clone was counted between two and nine times. The chain employs TRGV4 and TRGJ1 or TRGJ2. No J gene was available from TCRdb, and it was assigned here by a germline match of the DNA. The CDR3 consists of 15 residues. Germline V gene sequence: CDR1 EGSTGY, CDR2 YDSYTSSV. V lost 2 bases to trimming and J lost 0 bases; unmatched junction nucleotides: 7. The CDR3 region has the DNA TGTGCCACCTGGGATGCCCGCCGGAATTATTATAAGAAACTCTTT. Residues: CATWDARRNYYKKLF.

As concerns this clone: One junction end does not reproduce the germline sequence, and a read error may be involved. J is TRGJP and V is TRGV9. The J gene was missing in TCRdb and was found by matching the end of the DNA to germline. Germline values: CDR1 GITISATS, CDR2 ISYDGTV (reference sequence). The CDR3 contains 19 residues. The CDR3 coding sequence is TGTGCCTTGTGGGAGGTGCAAGGAGGCAAAGAGTTGGACAAAAAAATCAAGGTATTT. Protein sequence: CALWEVQGGKELDKKIKVF.

As for this clone: An end of the junction does not agree with germline; a read error may underlie this. V gene TRGV9 combines with J gene TRGJP. Assignment of the J gene here rests on matching the DNA to germline, because TCRdb gives none. The length of the CDR3 is 18 residues. Germline V gene lookup returns CDR1 GITISATS and CDR2 ISYDGTV (reference sequence). Written as DNA, the CDR3 is TGTGCCTTGTGGGAGGTGCAATCTTCAGAGTTAGGCAAAAAAATCAAGGTATTT. Protein sequence: CALWEVQSSELGKKIKVF.

The rearrangement links TRGV4 to TRGJ1 or TRGJ2. Matching the DNA to germline supplied the J gene, which TCRdb does not give. Germline loops: CDR1 EGSTGY, CDR2 YDSYTSSV. Germline trimming cut 2 bases from V and 3 bases from J; bases unmatched to any gene: 7. This CDR3 has 14 residues. CDR3 in amino acids: CATWDAPVYYKKLF. Here the CDR3 DNA reads TGTGCCACCTGGGATGCACCAGTTTATTATAAGAAACTCTTT.

With respect to this clone: Different DNA sequences within this sample yield the same CDR3. This rearrangement joins TRGV9 to TRGJP. As TCRdb names no J gene, one was assigned here on the basis of a DNA match to germline. This CDR3 comprises 15 residues. V was clipped by 4 bases and J by 7 bases; unmatched bases: 4. CDR1 is GITISATS, CDR2 ISYDGTV, per germline (reference sequence). CDR3 protein: CALWEIELGKKIKVF. As DNA, the CDR3 is TGTGCCTTGTGGGAAATTGAGTTGGGCAAAAAAATCAAGGTATTT.

The chain joins TRGV9 to TRGJP. Because TCRdb records no J gene, it was assigned here through a match of the DNA to germline. CDR1 is GITISATS, CDR2 ISYDGTV, per germline (reference sequence). After removal of 0 bases from V and 4 bases from J, the junction contained 3 bases not matched to a gene. This CDR3 region has 17 residues. CDR3 in amino acids: CALWEVQQELGKKIKVF. The CDR3 DNA follows: TGTGCCTTGTGGGAGGTGCAACAAGAGTTGGGCAAAAAAATCAAGGTATTT.

The chain links TRGV5 to TRGJ1 or TRGJ2. The J gene was not available in TCRdb and was assigned here by matching the DNA to germline segments. The germline V gene encodes CDR1 VINAFY and CDR2 YDVSNSKD. The CDR3 length is 13 residues. J gave up 5 bases and V 1 base, and 5 bases lay outside the gene matches. The CDR3 loop is CATWDSSNYKKLF. The CDR3 DNA reads TGTGCCACCTGGGACAGTTCTAATTATAAGAAACTCTTT.

This clone showed up just a few times. The chain uses TRGV9 and TRGJP. TCRdb lists no J gene, so it was determined here by aligning the DNA to germline. The CDR3 loop spans 16 amino acids. The ends lost 0 bases at V and 8 bases at J; junction bases unmatched: 4. The germline gives CDR1 GITISATS, CDR2 ISYDGTV (reference sequence). CDR3 amino acids: CALWEVLQLGKKIKVF. The CDR3 DNA follows: TGTGCCTTGTGGGAGGTGCTCCAGTTGGGCAAAAAAATCAAGGTATTT.

This chain joins TRGV4 and TRGJ1 or TRGJ2. TCRdb carries no J gene annotation; the J gene was assigned here by matching the DNA with germline. Germline V gene data show CDR1 as EGSTGY and CDR2 as YDSYTSSV. With 1 base clipped from V and 3 bases from J, the junction kept 6 bases outside the gene matches. The CDR3 runs to 14 residues. CDR3 sequence reads: CATWDGPSYYKKLF. DNA of the CDR3: TGTGCCACCTGGGATGGTCCGAGTTATTATAAGAAACTCTTT.

Remarks on this clone: The junction shows a germline mismatch at one end, possibly a read error. The V and J genes are TRGV3 and TRGJP1. No J segment appears in TCRdb, so it was assigned here by matching the sequence to germline. The CDR3 consists of 15 residues. CDR1 and CDR2 (germline): VTNTFY, YDVSTARD (reference sequence). The CDR3 coding sequence is TGTGCGACCTGGGACCGTGGGTCGGCTGGTTGGTTCAAGATATTT. Translated: CATWDRGSAGWFKIF.

A note on this clone: One base away lies a much larger clone, so this may be a sequencing read error. This rearrangement joins TRGV9 to TRGJP. The J gene, left out of TCRdb, was set here by checking the DNA against germline. This CDR3 is 17 amino acids long. The V gene's germline CDR1 is GITISATS and CDR2 ISYDGTV (reference sequence). The J segment lost 7 bases and the V segment lost 0 bases, leaving 6 bases of the junction unmatched. CDR3 coding DNA: TGTGCCTTGTGGGAGGTGGAAGACGAGTTGGGCAAAAAAATCAAGGTATTT. Its protein product is CALWEVEDELGKKIKVF.

For this clone: Within the sample, other DNA sequences also encode this same CDR3. The chain links TRGV9 to TRGJP. No J segment appears in TCRdb, so it was assigned here by matching the sequence to germline. After removal of 0 bases from V and 9 bases from J, the junction contained 5 bases not matched to a gene. CDR1 GITISATS and CDR2 ISYDGTV come from the germline V gene (reference sequence). The length of the CDR3 is 16 residues. The CDR3 sequence is CALWEVQGLGKKIKVF. CDR3 sequence (DNA): TGTGCCTTGTGGGAGGTGCAGGGGTTGGGCAAAAAAATCAAGGTATTT.

This clone appeared a single time. J is TRGJP and V is TRGV9. The J gene is not listed in TCRdb, so it was assigned here from a DNA match to germline. The CDR3 contains 17 residues. V dropped 3 bases and J dropped 8; count of bases not matched to a gene: 10. Germline CDR1 reads GITISATS; CDR2 reads ISYDGTV (reference sequence). CDR3 protein: CALWEIEDKLGKKIKVF. CDR3 sequence (DNA): TGTGCCTTGTGGGAGATTGAGGACAAGTTGGGCAAAAAAATCAAGGTATTT.